This T cell receptor beta chain stems from a study of spatial heterogeneity in lung cancer. All TCR cDNA molecules were individually tagged with a unique molecular identifier. In TCRdb, the 5' RACE reads were re-called with MiXCR into one record per CDR3 protein. The sample records about 50,000 distinct CDR3 sequences, approximately 7.6% being singletons. V lost 8 bases, J lost 4 bases, and 10 bases stayed unmatched. CDR3 length: 15 residues. The germline V gene encodes CDR1 MNHEY and CDR2 SVGAGI. Time point denoted: sample taken at primary tumor resection. Unsorted whole RNA of tumor, nontumor lung or frozen PBMC was sequenced.

The specimen was PBMCs, collected at surgery. The rearrangement links TRBV6-5 to TRBJ2-2; TRBD1 matches 7 bases. The source is a female donor with early-stage non-small cell lung cancer. CDR3 loop: CASGIQGMGTGELFF. CDR3 DNA sequence: TGTGCCAGCGGAATACAGGGGATGGGCACCGGGGAGCTGTTTTTT.